This paragraph reports one TCR beta chain. Its specific antigen is unknown. Per-nucleotide qualities are absent, and no much larger clonotype sits a single base away. This specimen belongs to a study of CD8 T cells in Susac syndrome (dated by TCRdb to between 2019 and 2020). At the level of the whole study: The study used repertoire sequencing to test whether antigen drove CD8+ T cell activation and differentiation in Susac syndrome. What the research found in general, with its limitations: The number of individuals in the TCR sequencing and HLA analysis was acknowledged as relatively small.

RNA was extracted using the RNeasy kit, and roughly 0.5 to 1 microgram was reverse transcribed with random hexamers. TCR beta CDR3 regions were amplified with the immunoSEQ multiplex PCR assay covering 54 Vbeta and 13 Jbeta segments. PCR amplification bias was corrected by using a synthetic template baseline for primer optimization and computational correction. Per the original workflow: Reads were annotated to V, D and J genes according to IMGT and were analyzed with immunoSEQ Analyzer, with only productive sequences retained. Clonality was computed as one minus Shannon entropy normalized by log2 of the number of productive unique sequences. Public and private clones were assessed among the 100 most prevalent clones of each patient and control. Susac-specific clones were defined as absent from healthy and MS cohorts, around 1,000 published viral clones and other ImmuneACCESS disease sequences. Clones were called with MiXCR by TCRdb after fastp trimmed the public reads at Q25, and only in-frame beta chains were retained. Each entry is one CDR3 protein sequence, shown with its most common DNA and genes. These V and J calls originate from TCRdb's pipeline instead of the authors' own analysis. Within this sample are 90,000 to 150,000 distinct CDR3 sequences, with just under 95% of them counted one time only. The ten largest clonotypes hold just under 0.095% of the sample.

High-throughput TCR beta sequencing profiled peripheral blood CD8+ and CD4+ T cells from healthy donors, Susac syndrome patients and multiple sclerosis patients. The multiple sclerosis controls were treatment-naive patients who had stable or active relapsing-remitting disease and met the revised McDonald criteria. Bulk CD8+ and CD4+ T cells were purified magnetically by negative isolation, whereas CD8+ TEMRA cells were enriched by FACS. Blood was drawn into EDTA tubes, processed within 24 hours, and PBMCs were isolated by density gradient centrifugation. PBMCs intended for TCR sequencing were frozen in liquid nitrogen and were later thawed in a 37 degrees C water bath. The sorted or isolated CD4+, CD8+ and CD8+ TEMRA cells had a purity of 90% or higher. V is reduced by 1 base and J by 0 bases, leaving a spacing of 16 bases between them. From its cysteine to its phenylalanine, the CDR3 spans 18 amino acids. CDR3 DNA only is kept here, 54 bases in frame from base 1. From the germline V gene, CDR1 is KGHSH and CDR2 is LQKENI.

Recombination linked TRBV18 to TRBJ1-5, with the D gene not clear enough to name. The sample consisted of CD4+ T cells from PBMCs. The receptor comes from a human donor with multiple sclerosis. The CDR3 here reads CASSPQGLTQFSNQPQHF. The DNA is TGTGCCAGCTCACCACAGGGCTTGACGCAATTTAGCAATCAGCCCCAGCATTTT.